This T cell receptor beta chain emerged from a study of T cells after yellow fever vaccination. Germline V gene lookup returns CDR1 LGHNA and CDR2 YSLEER. The CDR3 is made up of 16 amino acids. Losses at the gene ends were 4 bases for V and 10 bases for J; bases not matched to a gene: 10. TCR cDNA, made by 5'RACE template switching, carried an added universal primer site and UMIs. Each CDR3 protein gets one entry after TCRdb re-called the 5' RACE reads with MiXCR. The sample carries 120,000 or so distinct CDR3 sequences, 13% to 15% recorded once. The source of this sequence is a man aged 18 to 29 who received the YFV17D yellow fever vaccine. The chain links TRBV4-3 to TRBJ2-3; 14 nucleotides match TRBD2. Here the sequenced sample was CD8+ T cells sorted from PBMCs, taken 5 days after the yellow fever booster vaccination. The chain's CDR3 is CASSRTSGGPSLPQYF. The CDR3 bases are TGCGCCAGCAGCCGGACTAGCGGGGGGCCTTCCCTCCCGCAGTATTTT.